The next 18 T cell receptor beta chains were all read from a single sample in a study of siplizumab effects on memory and regulatory T cells. TCRdb keeps only in-frame clones here, not all; method: immunoSEQ multiplex PCR. The sample carries over 65,000 clones, 93% recorded once. The specimen sequenced was CD8+ T cells sorted from blood. These receptors came from a human donor in good health.

V usage is TRBV19 and J usage is TRBJ2-5; 7 bases are a match to TRBD1. Trimming cost V 1 base and J 7 bases; bases outside gene matches: 6. CDR1 is LNHDA and CDR2 is SQIVND in the germline V gene (reference sequence). The CDR3 runs 14 residues. CDR3 DNA: TGTGCCAGTAGTATAGGACAGGCAGGGGGGACCCAGTACTTC. It encodes CASSIGQAGGTQYF.

The J gene is TRBJ1-5, the V gene TRBV19; the D is unclear. V dropped 3 bases and J dropped 5 bases, with 8 bases sitting between them. The CDR3 runs 13 residues. From germline, CDR1 is LNHDA and CDR2 SQIVND (reference sequence). CDR3 residues: CASSMVGYQPQHF. The CDR3 DNA reads TGTGCCAGTAGTATGGTGGGATATCAGCCCCAGCATTTT.

This chain uses TRBV6-1 with TRBJ1-1, with 7 bases aligning to TRBD1. Trimming took 11 bases from V and 3 from J; bases not matched to a gene: 18. The germline CDR1 and CDR2 sequences are MNHNS and SASEGT. The CDR3 runs to 16 residues. CDR3 nucleotide sequence: TGTGCCGGAAGTGACAGGGATAAGACTCCGGACACTGAAGCTTTCTTT. Translating it yields CAGSDRDKTPDTEAFF.

J is TRBJ2-1 and V is TRBV7-9; 8 bases map to TRBD1. The trim removed 1 base at V and 10 bases at J, leaving 6 bases unmatched. This CDR3 has 14 amino acids. Germline-derived CDR1 and CDR2 are SEHNR and FQNEAQ (reference sequence). CDR3 DNA sequence: TGTGCCAGCAGCTTAGTCCAGGGGGCAAGCGAGCAGTTCTTC. It yields the protein CASSLVQGASEQFF.

The chain has TRBV28 and TRBJ2-1; 8 nucleotides match TRBD2. The germline V gene has CDR1 MDHEN and CDR2 SYDVKM. The CDR3 spans 13 residues. Trimming cost V 5 bases and J 8 bases; bases outside gene matches: 5. CDR3 residues: CASSAGLGDEQFF. Written as DNA, the CDR3 is TGTGCCAGCAGTGCGGGACTAGGGGATGAGCAGTTCTTC.

This chain connects TRBV11-2 to TRBJ2-5; perhaps TRBD1 as D (6 bases). V shed 6 bases and J shed 1 base, with 15 bases lying between them. CDR1 and CDR2 from the germline V gene are SGHAT and FQNNGV. This CDR3 is 15 amino acids long. Here the CDR3 reads CASSSTTGLQETQYF. CDR3 nucleotides: TGTGCCAGCAGTTCGACGACAGGTCTCCAAGAGACCCAGTACTTC.

This clone was found once. V is TRBV19 and J is TRBJ2-1; D remains ambiguous. This CDR3 region has 14 residues. V shed 7 bases and J shed 0 bases, with 10 bases lying between them. Germline CDR1 is LNHDA and CDR2 is SQIVND (reference sequence). CDR3 DNA sequence: TGTGCCAGTAAAACCTATAGCTCCTACAATGAGCAGTTCTTC. Amino acid sequence: CASKTYSSYNEQFF.

The count of this clone is one. For the CDR3, the DNA is TGCGCCAGCAGCCAGTCGCGGGGAGGGGTTCCTGAAGCTTTCTTT. Protein: CASSQSRGGVPEAFF. J is TRBJ1-1 and V is TRBV4-3; D may be TRBD1 (5 bases). The CDR3 spans 15 residues. Germline V gene lookup returns CDR1 LGHNA and CDR2 YSLEER. Trimming pared 3 bases from V and 6 bases from J, leaving 17 bases between.

This rearrangement joins TRBV2 to TRBJ1-5; D perhaps matches TRBD1 (6 bases). CDR1 SNHLY and CDR2 FYNNEI come from the germline V gene. The CDR3 is 16 residues long. V was shortened by 0 bases and J by 4 bases, with 13 bases between the two germline ends. CDR3 DNA: TGTGCCAGCAGTGAAGCGGCGGGGGCCCTTAATCAGCCCCAGCATTTT. It yields the protein CASSEAAGALNQPQHF. Based on the CDR3 plus reference TRBV2 and TRBJ1-5, the full variable domain is EPEVTQTPSHQVTQMGQEVILRCVPISNHLYFYWYRQILGQKVEFLVSFYNNEISEKSEIFDDQFSVERPDGSNFTLKIRSTKLEDSAMYFCASSEAAGALNQPQHFGDGTRLSIL.

The rearrangement joins TRBV6-1 to TRBJ2-1, with D possibly matching TRBD2 (5 bases). CDR1 and CDR2 (germline): MNHNS, SASEGT. This CDR3 is 10 amino acids long. Trimming left V 8 bases short and J 10 bases short, with 9 bases between. The CDR3 reads CASGRGEQFF. DNA for the CDR3: TGTGCCAGCGGACGCGGGGAGCAGTTCTTC.

Of note for this clone: The same CDR3 is also encoded by other DNA sequences in this sample. The chain joins TRBV5-1 to TRBJ2-3, with 11 bases matching TRBD2. The germline gives CDR1 SGHRS, CDR2 YFSETQ. The CDR3 sequence is 16 residues long. After removal of 0 bases from V and 3 bases from J, the junction contained 3 bases not matched to a gene. The CDR3 region has the DNA TGCGCCAGCAGCTTGGCTCTAGCGGGGGGAACAGATACGCAGTATTTT. Encoded protein: CASSLALAGGTDTQYF.

The chain employs TRBV4-2 and TRBJ2-3; D is ambiguous. CDR1 and CDR2 from the germline V gene are LGHNA and YNFKEQ. The CDR3 spans 15 residues. V lost 2 bases and J 2 bases, leaving 11 bases between the germline ends. The CDR3 bases are TGTGCCAGCAGCCAACGCGTCACATTCACAGATACGCAGTATTTT. Translating it yields CASSQRVTFTDTQYF.

The chain joins TRBV7-8 to TRBJ1-1; D gene uncertain. The CDR3 length is 15 residues. CDR1 is SGHVS, CDR2 FQNEAQ, per germline. The V end was cut by 5 bases, the J end by 0 bases, with 13 bases between. CDR3 amino acids: CASSLASFVNTEAFF. The CDR3 region has the DNA TGTGCCAGCAGCCTCGCCTCTTTCGTGAACACTGAAGCTTTCTTT.

J is TRBJ2-7 and V is TRBV7-9; 9 nucleotides match TRBD1. The CDR3 extends over 13 amino acids. CDR1 is SEHNR and CDR2 is FQNEAQ in the germline V gene (reference sequence). V shed 5 bases, J shed 3 bases, and the junction held 2 bases outside the gene matches. The CDR3 is CASSLTGGYEQYF. In nucleotides, the CDR3 is TGTGCCAGCAGCCTGACAGGGGGCTACGAGCAGTACTTC.

V and J are TRBV6-5 and TRBJ2-5; 8 nucleotides agree with TRBD2. Germline V gives CDR1 MNHEY, CDR2 SVGAGI. Trimming removed 4 bases from V and 4 bases from J; junction bases left unmatched: 5. This CDR3 comprises 14 residues. The CDR3 sequence: CASSLAGGGETQYF. The CDR3 nucleotides are TGTGCCAGCAGTTTGGCGGGGGGAGGAGAGACCCAGTACTTC.

This chain links TRBV7-9 with TRBJ2-2; no clear D. V was shortened by 2 bases and J by 1 base, with 11 bases between the two germline ends. The CDR3 is made up of 16 amino acids. Germline CDR1 reads SEHNR; CDR2 reads FQNEAQ (reference sequence). CDR3 sequence reads: CASSLWQDLNTGELFF. DNA for the CDR3: TGTGCCAGCAGCTTATGGCAGGACCTGAACACCGGGGAGCTGTTTTTT.

The chain has TRBV10-3 and TRBJ2-2; 10 nucleotides match TRBD1. The CDR3 length is 14 residues. Germline V CDR1 and CDR2: ENHRY, SYGVKD. V dropped 9 bases and J dropped 6; count of bases not matched to a gene: 7. The CDR3 is CAILTGGASGELFF. CDR3 sequence (DNA): TGTGCCATTCTGACAGGGGGCGCGTCCGGGGAGCTGTTTTTT.

The CDR3 sequence: CASSLLAGEETQYF. CDR3 DNA sequence: TGTGCCAGCAGTTTACTAGCGGGCGAAGAGACCCAGTACTTC. The chain combines TRBV27 with TRBJ2-5, with 8 positions matching TRBD2. Germline V gene data show CDR1 as MNHEY and CDR2 as SMNVEV (reference sequence). After removal of 2 bases from V and 3 bases from J, the junction contained 2 bases not matched to a gene. The CDR3 runs to 14 residues.